These 26 T cell receptor beta chains originate from one sample sequenced in a study of cytomegalovirus exposure and HLA in healthy donors. Here immunoSEQ multiplex PCR was the method, and the copy in TCRdb shows in-frame clones only, minus some. The sample has 300,000 to 450,000 clones; 70% to 90% are singletons. Material: PBMCs. The receptor set was obtained from a woman aged 18-29 years in good health and CMV-seronegative.

This clone was observed a handful of times. This chain uses TRBV28 with TRBJ1-2, with D tentatively TRBD1 (5 bases). This CDR3 comprises 17 residues. In germline, CDR1 is MDHEN, CDR2 SYDVKM. V shed 1 base and J shed 7 bases, with 22 bases lying between them. The CDR3 sequence: CASSLSGEGKLSSGYTF. In DNA form, the CDR3 reads TGTGCCAGCAGTTTATCCGGGGAGGGGAAGCTCTCCTCTGGCTACACCTTC.

This clone has just a few counts. The V and J genes are TRBV6-6 and TRBJ1-5; maybe TRBD1 (6 bases). Trimming took off 0 bases at V and 2 bases at J, with 11 bases between the two ends. The germline CDR1 and CDR2 sequences are MNHNY and SVGAGI (reference sequence). The length of the CDR3 is 16 residues. The CDR3 is CASSYSGGLGNQPQHF. CDR3 DNA: TGTGCCAGCAGTTACTCGGGGGGGCTAGGCAATCAGCCCCAGCATTTT.

This clone has just one count. The J gene is TRBJ1-1, the V gene TRBV18, with a weak D call TRBD1 (6 bases). The germline V and J ends were trimmed by 0 bases and 7 bases, with 21 bases remaining between them. In germline, CDR1 is KGHSH, CDR2 LQKENI. This CDR3 has 17 residues. CDR3 bases: TGTGCCAGCTCACCACCGGCAGGGGCCAACCGGGCCGGTGAAGCTTTCTTT. This translates into CASSPPAGANRAGEAFF.

Notes on this clone: The same CDR3 also results from other DNA sequences found in this sample. The V gene is TRBV6-5, the J gene TRBJ2-7; D might be TRBD2 (5 bases). Looked up from germline, CDR1 is MNHEY and CDR2 is SVGAGI. Trimming cost V 5 bases and J 3 bases, with 11 bases left between them. This CDR3 region has 13 residues. CDR3 nucleotides: TGTGCCAGCAGTCCCGGGGTGGGCTACGAGCAGTACTTC. Its protein product is CASSPGVGYEQYF.

The rearrangement joins TRBV7-7 to TRBJ2-5, with 11 bases identical to TRBD1. V lost 4 bases and J lost 1; bases outside the gene matches: 2. This CDR3 is 15 amino acids long. Germline loops: CDR1 SSHAT, CDR2 FNYEAQ (reference sequence). For the CDR3, the DNA is TGTGCCAGCAGCTCGGGACAGGGGGTCCAAGAGACCCAGTACTTC. Translating gives CASSSGQGVQETQYF.

The V and J genes are TRBV27 and TRBJ2-7; TRBD2 is a possible D gene (6 bases). The CDR3 is made up of 14 amino acids. Deletions cut 4 bases from V and 4 bases from J, with 14 bases between. Germline V gene sequence: CDR1 MNHEY, CDR2 SMNVEV (reference sequence). CDR3 residues: CASSYKGTAYEQYF. The CDR3 nucleotides are TGTGCCAGCAGTTACAAGGGGACTGCGTACGAGCAGTACTTC.

V gene TRBV7-6 combines with J gene TRBJ2-3; D might be TRBD2 (6 bases). Germline-derived CDR1 and CDR2 are SGHVS and FNYEAQ. V lost 2 bases, J lost 3 bases, and 15 bases lay in between. The CDR3 is made up of 16 amino acids. The CDR3 reads CASSLLARGVTDTQYF. CDR3 DNA sequence: TGTGCCAGCAGCTTACTAGCGCGAGGGGTTACAGATACGCAGTATTTT.

The V gene is TRBV15, the J gene TRBJ1-5, with 7 bases identical to TRBD1. With 4 bases clipped from V and 3 bases from J, the junction kept 12 bases outside the gene matches. Germline values: CDR1 LNHNV, CDR2 YYDKDF (reference sequence). This CDR3 contains 17 residues. DNA for the CDR3: TGTGCCACCAGCACCCAGAGGGGGCAGGGAGACAATCAGCCCCAGCATTTT. This codes for CATSTQRGQGDNQPQHF.

This chain uses TRBV27 with TRBJ2-3; 7 bases are a match to TRBD1. CDR3 length: 16 residues. Looked up from germline, CDR1 is MNHEY and CDR2 is SMNVEV (reference sequence). Germline trimming cut 3 bases from V and 0 bases from J; bases unmatched to any gene: 6. The CDR3 loop is CASSFIGTASTDTQYF. In DNA, the CDR3 is TGTGCCAGCAGTTTTATCGGGACAGCTAGCACAGATACGCAGTATTTT.

V is TRBV5-6 and J is TRBJ1-1; maybe TRBD1 (5 bases). V was cut by 0 bases and J by 5 bases, with 11 bases left in between. Germline V gene data show CDR1 as SGHDT and CDR2 as YYEEEE. The CDR3 totals 14 residues. The CDR3 here is CASSLARVGTEAFF. CDR3 sequence (DNA): TGTGCCAGCAGCTTGGCCAGGGTCGGAACTGAAGCTTTCTTT.

The chain couples TRBV29-1 to TRBJ2-7, with 7 bases lining up with TRBD1. Germline-derived CDR1 and CDR2 are SQVTM and ANQGSEA. CDR3 length: 14 amino acids. Trimming removed 4 bases from V and 2 bases from J; junction bases left unmatched: 8. The CDR3 is CSVALGQGAYEQYF. DNA of the CDR3: TGCAGCGTTGCACTAGGTCAGGGGGCCTACGAGCAGTACTTC.

The V gene is TRBV10-3, the J gene TRBJ2-1; 7 bases line up with TRBD1. Unmatched junction bases numbered 3, after V lost 5 bases and J lost 5 bases. Germline V gene sequence: CDR1 ENHRY, CDR2 SYGVKD. This CDR3 spans 13 amino acids. In DNA, the CDR3 is TGTGCCATCAGTACAACAGGGGACAATGAGCAGTTCTTC. Protein product: CAISTTGDNEQFF.

The J gene is TRBJ1-6, the V gene TRBV28; D possibly corresponds to TRBD1 (6 bases). The CDR3 is 15 residues long. Trimming removed 7 bases from V and 6 bases from J, with 16 bases in between. CDR1 and CDR2 (germline): MDHEN, SYDVKM. In DNA, the CDR3 is TGTGCCAGCACCTTGGGCGAGGGGGTTAATTCACCCCTCCACTTT. It translates to CASTLGEGVNSPLHF.

Comment on this clone: This sample also contains other DNA sequences that code for the same CDR3. The V call is TRBV29-1, the J call TRBJ1-1; 8 bases are a match to TRBD1. Germline V gene data show CDR1 as SQVTM and CDR2 as ANQGSEA. The V gene end was trimmed by 5 bases and the J gene end by 4 bases; junction bases not matched to a gene: 3. This CDR3 region has 12 residues. CDR3 sequence reads: CSVPTGGTEAFF. As DNA, the CDR3 is TGCAGCGTTCCCACAGGGGGCACTGAAGCTTTCTTT. Together with reference TRBV29-1 and TRBJ1-1, the CDR3 gives the full variable domain: SAVISQKPSRDICQRGTSLTIQCQVDSQVTMMFWYRQQPGQSLTLIATANQGSEATYESGFVIDKFPISRPNLTFSTLTVSNMSPEDSSIYLCSVPTGGTEAFFGQGTRLTVV.

V is TRBV6-5 and J is TRBJ2-7, with D possibly matching TRBD2 (6 bases). Germline V gene lookup returns CDR1 MNHEY and CDR2 SVGAGI. V was cut by 7 bases and J by 0 bases, with 10 bases left in between. This CDR3 spans 13 amino acids. CDR3 region: CASKAGSSYEQYF. CDR3 nucleotide sequence: TGTGCCAGCAAAGCGGGTAGCTCCTACGAGCAGTACTTC.

The chain recombines TRBV28 with TRBJ1-2, with D possibly being TRBD1 (6 bases). CDR1 MDHEN and CDR2 SYDVKM come from the germline V gene. The CDR3 runs 13 residues. Deletions cut 7 bases from V and 4 bases from J, with 13 bases between. The CDR3 bases are TGTGCCAGCACCGGGGGGCAGCTCTATGGCTACACCTTC. Its protein product is CASTGGQLYGYTF.

The count of this clone is one. V and J are TRBV27 and TRBJ2-3, with 9 bases fitting TRBD1. Germline values: CDR1 MNHEY, CDR2 SMNVEV (reference sequence). V was clipped by 11 bases and J by 8 bases; unmatched bases: 14. This CDR3 has 14 amino acids. The DNA of the CDR3 is TGTGCCTCTGGGGACAGGGACGATACGCGTACGCAGTATTTT. Translation gives CASGDRDDTRTQYF.

The CDR3 sequence is CASSQGYGWSSYNEQFF. DNA for the CDR3: TGTGCCAGCAGCCAAGGCTACGGGTGGAGCTCCTACAATGAGCAGTTCTTC. The chain uses TRBV14 and TRBJ2-1; D is ambiguous. Deletions cut 1 base from V and 0 bases from J, with 13 bases between. CDR3 length: 17 amino acids. CDR1 and CDR2 from the germline V gene are SGHDN and FVKESK.

This rearrangement joins TRBV7-6 to TRBJ2-3, with a possible D match to TRBD1 (6 bases). Looked up from germline, CDR1 is SGHVS and CDR2 is FNYEAQ. Trimming removed 5 bases at V and 9 bases at J, with 18 bases between. CDR3 length: 14 amino acids. In DNA, the CDR3 is TGTGCCAGCAGCCCCGACCCAACAGGGTTGACGCAGTATTTT. It encodes CASSPDPTGLTQYF.

This chain joins TRBV2 and TRBJ2-7; 15 bases are a match to TRBD2. The CDR3 totals 16 residues. Looked up from germline, CDR1 is SNHLY and CDR2 is FYNNEI. The junction had 7 bases not matched to a gene; V was cut back by 10 bases and J by 0 bases. CDR3 nucleotides: TGTGCCACCGGGACTAGCGGGGGGATGAGCTCCTACGAGCAGTACTTC. Residues: CATGTSGGMSSYEQYF.

The chain employs TRBV5-1 and TRBJ2-1, with TRBD2 as a possible D gene (6 bases). The CDR3 is made up of 16 amino acids. V was shortened by 4 bases and J by 7 bases, with 21 bases between the two germline ends. The V gene's germline CDR1 is SGHRS and CDR2 YFSETQ. CDR3 sequence: CASSGGDSEGLNEQFF. For the CDR3, the DNA is TGCGCCAGCAGCGGCGGGGATAGCGAGGGGCTGAATGAGCAGTTCTTC. Complete variable domain (other parts from reference TRBV5-1 and TRBJ2-1): KAGVTQTPRYLIKTRGQQVTLSCSPISGHRSVSWYQQTPGQGLQFLFEYFSETQRNKGNFPGRFSGRQFSNSRSEMNVSTLELGDSALYLCASSGGDSEGLNEQFFGPGTRLTVL.

The rearrangement uses TRBV9 and TRBJ2-5; TRBD2 aligns across 10 bases. With V trimmed by 0 bases and J by 5 bases, 7 bases remained unmatched. The CDR3 consists of 16 residues. Germline V gene lookup returns CDR1 SGDLS and CDR2 YYNGEE. CDR3 loop: CASSVVGAGGSETQYF. For the CDR3, the DNA is TGTGCCAGCAGCGTAGTTGGAGCGGGAGGGTCGGAGACCCAGTACTTC.

This rearrangement joins TRBV27 to TRBJ2-7; D is unresolved. CDR3 length equals 12 residues. Trimming took off 1 base at V and 5 bases at J, with 6 bases between the two ends. From germline, CDR1 is MNHEY and CDR2 SMNVEV (reference sequence). The CDR3: CASSLFGDEQYF. In nucleotides, the CDR3 is TGTGCCAGCAGTTTATTCGGTGACGAGCAGTACTTC.

The chain uses TRBV9 and TRBJ2-3, with 10 bases aligning to TRBD2. Germline CDR1 is SGDLS and CDR2 is YYNGEE. CDR3 length: 15 amino acids. Trimming removed 4 bases from V and 3 bases from J; junction bases left unmatched: 5. Here the CDR3 reads CASSPLAGVTDTQYF. The CDR3 DNA is TGTGCCAGCAGCCCGCTAGCGGGGGTAACAGATACGCAGTATTTT.

The chain has TRBV27 and TRBJ2-7; D perhaps matches TRBD2 (6 bases). The CDR3 covers 14 residues. Trimming removed 3 bases at V and 1 base at J, with 10 bases between. CDR1 and CDR2 (germline): MNHEY, SMNVEV (reference sequence). The CDR3: CASSLSGGSYEQYF. In nucleotides, the CDR3 is TGTGCCAGCAGTTTGTCCGGGGGTTCCTACGAGCAGTACTTC.

V and J are TRBV11-2 and TRBJ1-1; D ambiguous. The CDR3 spans 13 residues. V lost 6 bases and J 1 base, leaving 9 bases between the germline ends. The germline gives CDR1 SGHAT, CDR2 FQNNGV. The CDR3 protein is CASRPRENTEAFF. The CDR3, as DNA: TGTGCCAGCAGACCCCGGGAGAACACTGAAGCTTTCTTT.